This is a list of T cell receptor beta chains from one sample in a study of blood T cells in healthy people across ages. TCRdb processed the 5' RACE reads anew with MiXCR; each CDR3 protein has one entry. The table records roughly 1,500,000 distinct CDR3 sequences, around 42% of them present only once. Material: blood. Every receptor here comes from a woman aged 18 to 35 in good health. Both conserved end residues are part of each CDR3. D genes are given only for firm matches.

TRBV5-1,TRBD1,CASSLAGTGGTDTQYF
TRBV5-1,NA,CASSLDPGPRKLAKNIQYF
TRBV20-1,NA,CSARGKAGRFQETQYF
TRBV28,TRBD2,CASSLGPGISGRSPYNEQFF
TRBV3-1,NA,CASSQDGWGINYGYTF
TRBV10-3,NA,CAISEPEGLSEQYF
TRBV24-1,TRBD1,CATHRGQGAGGYTF
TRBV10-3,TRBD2,CAISERLAGGTDNEQFF
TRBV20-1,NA,CSAREALSEQYF
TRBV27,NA,CASLLGQHNEQFF
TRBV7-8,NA,CASSLGGGTSKNIQYF
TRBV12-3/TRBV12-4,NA,CASSLASNGPSTGYTF
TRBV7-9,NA,CASSLEGLWGEKLFF
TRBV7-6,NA,CASSLAMIGATVGTDTQYF
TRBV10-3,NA,CAISESKETQFF
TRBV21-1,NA,CASSNRHLREYQETQYF
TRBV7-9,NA,CASDTNEQFF
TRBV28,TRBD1,CASSSRTGRDEQYF
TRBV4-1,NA,CASSQVMQDPYEQYF
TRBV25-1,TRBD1,CASSPYPDRGRVGAFF
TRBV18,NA,CASSPRPLGDEQYF
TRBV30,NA,CAWSVATNEKLFF
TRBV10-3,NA,CAISVNRASGNTIYF
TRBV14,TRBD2,CASSQDAGLAAYEQYF
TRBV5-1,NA,CASTPGPAGTVERKVLNTEAFF
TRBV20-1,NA,CSARNPVETEAFF
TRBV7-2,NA,CASSRGAGKETQYF
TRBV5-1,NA,CASRGGSPYGYTF
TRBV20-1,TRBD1,CCAGTGQGYEQYF
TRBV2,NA,CASNLFEKLFF
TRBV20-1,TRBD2,CSARVQRDRSDEQFF
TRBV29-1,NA,CSVPGTAPNGYGYTF
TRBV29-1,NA,CSVEDGPGPGTDTQYF
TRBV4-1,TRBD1,CASSRDRNQETQYF
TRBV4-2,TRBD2,CASSQSGTSAYNEQFF
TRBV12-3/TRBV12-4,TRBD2,CASSSPGTSGQETQYF
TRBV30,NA,CAWSSPGSFLSGANVLTF
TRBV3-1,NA,CASSQKQGVYF
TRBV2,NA,CASGPPGDQYF
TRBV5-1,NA,CASSQRAGTEAFF
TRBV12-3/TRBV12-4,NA,CASSSGIREQYF
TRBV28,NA,CASSFPQGGYTF
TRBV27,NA,CASSHKGNYGYTF
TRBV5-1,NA,CASSSTLGKQFF
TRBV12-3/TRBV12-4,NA,CASTRKGLRYTF
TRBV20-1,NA,CSAKGGPFPYNEQFF
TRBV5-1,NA,CASSEDGTYEQYF
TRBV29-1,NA,CSVGLNEQFF
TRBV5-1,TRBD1,CASSFSQGILSGSSYEQYF
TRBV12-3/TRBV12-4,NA,CASSGAVGMNTEAFF
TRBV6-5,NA,CASSPDLSREKLFF
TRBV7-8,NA,CASSLEGGRAEQFF
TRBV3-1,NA,CASSHLQWNTEAFF
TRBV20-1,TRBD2,CSARDTSGGMETQYF
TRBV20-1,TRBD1,CSAGGTGTGQYEQYF
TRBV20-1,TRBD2,CSDTAGIQETQYF
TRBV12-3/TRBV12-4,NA,CASSLLGNSVGEQYF
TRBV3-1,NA,CASSRFTTEAFF
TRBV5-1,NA,CASSLNTAAGEQYF